Below are 11 T cell receptor beta chains sequenced from a single sample in a study of blood T cell repertoires in COVID-19. Libraries were prepared by immunoSEQ multiplex PCR; TCRdb keeps only in-frame clonotypes and omits some of them. The data contain roughly 160,000 clones, 81% of them singletons. The specimen sequenced was PBMCs or T cells enriched from blood (not recorded which). The source of these receptors is a woman in her thirties or forties with acute COVID-19.

This clone was detected once. V is TRBV7-6 and J is TRBJ2-2, with 9 bases that match TRBD2. With V trimmed by 5 bases and J by 4 bases, 11 bases remained unmatched. Per germline, CDR1 SGHVS and CDR2 FNYEAQ. The CDR3 extends over 17 amino acids. In nucleotides, the CDR3 is TGTGCCAGCAGCGCCCGCCTTAGCGGGAGCCCCACCGGGGAGCTGTTTTTT. This translates into CASSARLSGSPTGELFF.

The CDR3 nucleotides are TGTGCCAGCAGTTACTCGGGGCAGGGTAACACTGAAGCTTTCTTT. It translates to CASSYSGQGNTEAFF. This chain joins TRBV6-5 and TRBJ1-1, with a possible D match to TRBD1 (5 bases). The V gene lost 0 bases and the J gene lost 2 bases, with 10 bases spanning the gap. CDR1 and CDR2 from the germline V gene are MNHEY and SVGAGI. This CDR3 region has 15 residues.

The rearrangement links TRBV15 to TRBJ1-1, with D tentatively TRBD1 (6 bases). From germline, CDR1 is LNHNV and CDR2 YYDKDF (reference sequence). The CDR3 length is 14 residues. V was cut by 1 base and J by 2 bases, with 8 bases left in between. CDR3 sequence (DNA): TGTGCCACCAGCAGAGGGACAGTTAACACTGAAGCTTTCTTT. It encodes CATSRGTVNTEAFF.

CDR3 protein: CASRPDGVKNIQYF. Here the CDR3 DNA reads TGTGCCAGCAGGCCGGACGGGGTGAAAAACATTCAGTACTTC. The chain carries TRBV27 and TRBJ2-4, with D possibly TRBD2 on 5 matching bases. Trimming left V 6 bases short and J 4 bases short, with 13 bases between. The CDR3 contains 14 residues. The germline gives CDR1 MNHEY, CDR2 SMNVEV (reference sequence).

This clone was recorded a few times. The rearrangement joins TRBV14 to TRBJ1-2; 7 positions match TRBD1. Germline CDR1 reads SGHDN; CDR2 reads FVKESK. V trimming: 1 base; J trimming: 8 bases; junction bases outside the gene matches: 16. CDR3 length: 17 amino acids. The CDR3 loop is CASSQVFMKGASKGYTF. Here the CDR3 DNA reads TGTGCCAGCAGCCAAGTCTTCATGAAGGGGGCTTCCAAGGGCTACACCTTC.

V gene TRBV7-3 combines with J gene TRBJ2-1, with no clear D. The V gene's germline CDR1 is SGHTA and CDR2 FQGTGA. Trimming removed 2 bases at V and 5 bases at J, with 7 bases between. The CDR3 covers 13 residues. CDR3 sequence: CASSLSQNNEQFF. DNA of the CDR3: TGTGCCAGCAGCTTATCCCAAAACAATGAGCAGTTCTTC.

The J gene is TRBJ1-2, the V gene TRBV29-1; TRBD1 might be the D (6 bases). Germline V CDR1 and CDR2: SQVTM, ANQGSEA. V was cut by 3 bases and J by 5 bases, with 13 bases left in between. The CDR3 has 13 residues. The CDR3 DNA sequence: TGCAGCGTTGACAGGGGATCTGTTTATGGCTACACCTTC. It translates to CSVDRGSVYGYTF.

This sequence joins TRBV9 and TRBJ2-2; D remains ambiguous. V lost 6 bases and J lost 4, with 13 bases in between. Germline V gives CDR1 SGDLS, CDR2 YYNGEE. CDR3 size: 14 residues. CDR3 nucleotides: TGTGCCAGCACCTTTGATCTAACCACCGGGGAGCTGTTTTTT. Protein product: CASTFDLTTGELFF.

The rearrangement links TRBV6-5 to TRBJ1-2, with no clear D. The CDR3 consists of 15 residues. Looked up from germline, CDR1 is MNHEY and CDR2 is SVGAGI. V was pared by 10 bases and J by 2 bases, with 20 bases between. This CDR3 reads CATPLFQDLNYGYTF. CDR3 DNA: TGTGCCACCCCGCTTTTTCAGGATTTGAACTATGGCTACACCTTC.

The V gene is TRBV6-6, the J gene TRBJ1-1; D remains unclear. Germline CDR1 reads MNHNY; CDR2 reads SVGAGI (reference sequence). V lost 1 base and J 8 bases, leaving 8 bases between the germline ends. This CDR3 has 12 amino acids. CDR3 in amino acids: CASSYLGREAFF. Written as DNA, the CDR3 is TGTGCCAGCAGTTACTTGGGCAGGGAAGCTTTCTTT.

The chain has TRBV30 and TRBJ1-5, with D hard to call. From germline, CDR1 is GTSNPN and CDR2 SVGIG (reference sequence). This CDR3 region has 13 residues. V was clipped by 2 bases and J by 2 bases, with 7 bases between them. The DNA of the CDR3 is TGTGCCTGGAGTCCCGGAGGCAATCAGCCCCAGCATTTT. As protein: CAWSPGGNQPQHF.